Listed here are 30 T cell receptor beta chains from one sample, sequenced in a study of T cell repertoires in cytomegalovirus infection. One entry per CDR3 protein results from TCRdb running MiXCR on the reads. The repertoire holds about 890,000 distinct CDR3 sequences, with approximately 31% as singletons. Their specific antigens are unknown. The starting material was cultured CD8+ T cells from PBMCs, obtained from culture after CMV antigen stimulation. Receptors originate from a human donor in good health (CMV status not recorded). Some clones in this sample may be carry-over from other donors' samples.

This clonotype was detected only a few times. As DNA, the CDR3 is TGTGCCACCAAACCGGGACAGGGGACCTACGAGCAGTACTTC. It specifies CATKPGQGTYEQYF. V is TRBV6-1 and J is TRBJ2-7, with 10 bases aligning to TRBD1. Unmatched junction bases numbered 8, after V lost 10 bases and J lost 2 bases. CDR3 length equals 14 residues. Germline CDR1 reads MNHNS; CDR2 reads SASEGT.

This sequence joins TRBV10-2 and TRBJ2-3; D remains ambiguous. There are 13 residues in the CDR3. Deletions cut 0 bases from V and 3 bases from J, with 4 bases between. Germline lookup yields CDR1 WSHSY and CDR2 SAAADI. The CDR3 DNA sequence: TGCGCCAGCAGTGAGTCGAAGACAGATACGCAGTATTTT. The encoded protein is CASSESKTDTQYF.

In the case of this clonotype: This may arise from a read error, as a much more abundant clone is one base away. V is TRBV11-1 and J is TRBJ2-1; D gene ambiguous. The CDR3 sequence is 16 residues long. Germline V lookup: CDR1 SGHAT, CDR2 FQDESV (reference sequence). CDR3 nucleotides: TGTGTCAGCAGCTTAGACACGGACCTTATGTACAATGAGCAGTTCTTC. It encodes CVSSLDTDLMYNEQFF.

The rearrangement links TRBV7-9 to TRBJ1-4, with D possibly being TRBD1 (6 bases). Germline CDR1 SEHNR, CDR2 FQNEAQ (reference sequence). V was cut by 4 bases and J by 3 bases, with 12 bases left in between. The CDR3 spans 15 residues. CDR3 sequence reads: CASSSTGTANEKLFF. CDR3 DNA sequence: TGTGCCAGCAGCTCCACAGGGACTGCTAATGAAAAACTGTTTTTT.

This clonotype was seen once. J is TRBJ1-2 and V is TRBV2; a weak D match, TRBD1 (6 bases). Deletions cut 6 bases from V and 13 bases from J, with 15 bases between. Germline V gene lookup returns CDR1 SNHLY and CDR2 FYNNEI. The CDR3 is made up of 11 amino acids. The CDR3 bases are TGTGCCAGCAGGACCAAACAGGGTATCACCTTC. Translation: CASRTKQGITF.

The rearrangement joins TRBV27 to TRBJ1-5; TRBD1 aligns across 9 bases. With 4 bases clipped from V and 4 bases from J, the junction kept 5 bases outside the gene matches. The CDR3 is 15 amino acids. Per the germline V gene, CDR1 is MNHEY and CDR2 is SMNVEV (reference sequence). CDR3 in amino acids: CASSSQGAVNQPQHF. The CDR3 DNA sequence: TGTGCCAGCAGTTCACAGGGGGCTGTTAATCAGCCCCAGCATTTT.

This clonotype was counted between two and nine times. V is TRBV27 and J is TRBJ2-1; TRBD2 matches 11 bases. Per germline, CDR1 MNHEY and CDR2 SMNVEV (reference sequence). The CDR3 has 14 residues. Trimming removed 5 bases from V and 9 bases from J; junction bases left unmatched: 6. The CDR3 nucleotides read TGTGCCAGCAGTCCGATAGCGGGGGGGGGTGAGCAGTTCTTC. Amino acids: CASSPIAGGGEQFF.

The chain employs TRBV10-2 and TRBJ2-5, with 11 bases fitting TRBD2. The length of the CDR3 is 18 residues. V dropped 7 bases and J dropped 4; count of bases not matched to a gene: 17. Per germline, CDR1 WSHSY and CDR2 SAAADI. CDR3 region: CASTLPGLADPEAETQYF. CDR3 coding DNA: TGCGCCAGCACCCTTCCGGGACTAGCGGATCCCGAGGCAGAGACCCAGTACTTC.

The V gene is TRBV29-1, the J gene TRBJ2-6; 9 bases are a match to TRBD1. The germline CDR1 and CDR2 sequences are SQVTM and ANQGSEA. CDR3 length: 17 amino acids. J gave up 0 bases and V 2 bases, and 5 bases lay outside the gene matches. CDR3 sequence: CSVEIPDRGSGANVLTF. Written as DNA, the CDR3 is TGCAGCGTTGAAATCCCGGACAGGGGCTCTGGGGCCAACGTCCTGACTTTC. Variable domain in full (rest from reference TRBV29-1 and TRBJ2-6): SAVISQKPSRDICQRGTSLTIQCQVDSQVTMMFWYRQQPGQSLTLIATANQGSEATYESGFVIDKFPISRPNLTFSTLTVSNMSPEDSSIYLCSVEIPDRGSGANVLTFGAGSRLTVL.

This chain uses TRBV7-4 with TRBJ1-1; a possible D gene is TRBD1 (5 bases). CDR3 length: 13 residues. V was trimmed by 8 bases and J by 5 bases, leaving 15 bases between them. CDR1 is SGHVT, CDR2 SQSDAQ, per germline. CDR3 coding DNA: TGTGCCAGCTTCCCGATGGGGGAGACTGAAGCTTTCTTT. The encoded protein is CASFPMGETEAFF.

This chain links TRBV27 with TRBJ1-3; D is ambiguous. CDR3 size: 15 residues. Trimming removed 5 bases from V and 7 bases from J, with 18 bases in between. Germline CDR1 and CDR2: MNHEY and SMNVEV (reference sequence). CDR3 coding DNA: TGTGCCAGCAGTCGCCACTACCGGGCGGGGAACACCATATATTTT. Encoded protein: CASSRHYRAGNTIYF.

The J gene is TRBJ2-5, the V gene TRBV27, with TRBD2 matching 13 bases. Unmatched junction bases numbered 4, after V lost 7 bases and J lost 2 bases. Germline assignment: CDR1 MNHEY and CDR2 SMNVEV (reference sequence). This CDR3 comprises 15 residues. This chain's CDR3 is CASTWTSGGQETQYF. CDR3 nucleotide sequence: TGTGCCAGCACCTGGACTAGCGGGGGACAAGAGACCCAGTACTTC.

This sequence joins TRBV4-1 and TRBJ2-1; 8 nucleotides line up with TRBD2. With 0 bases clipped from V and 0 bases from J, the junction kept 4 bases outside the gene matches. This CDR3 spans 17 amino acids. Germline V gives CDR1 MGHRA, CDR2 YSYEKL. CDR3 amino acids: CASSQDLGTSSYNEQFF. The DNA of the CDR3 is TGCGCCAGCAGCCAAGACCTAGGGACTAGCTCCTACAATGAGCAGTTCTTC.

The chain recombines TRBV14 with TRBJ2-7; the match to TRBD1 covers 11 bases. Unmatched junction bases numbered 7, after V lost 4 bases and J lost 2 bases. There are 16 residues in the CDR3. Looked up from germline, CDR1 is SGHDN and CDR2 is FVKESK. The CDR3 bases are TGTGCCAGCAGCCCACGATGGGGACAGGGGGCCTACGAGCAGTACGTC. Translating gives CASSPRWGQGAYEQYV.

The chain has TRBV7-2 and TRBJ2-2; the match to TRBD1 covers 7 bases. The germline gives CDR1 SGHTA, CDR2 FQGNSA. CDR3 size: 15 residues. Trimming took 7 bases from V and 4 from J; bases not matched to a gene: 9. The CDR3: CASTKPGQLTGELFF. CDR3 DNA sequence: TGTGCCAGCACGAAACCGGGACAGCTCACCGGGGAGCTGTTTTTT.

This sequence joins TRBV15 and TRBJ1-1, with a weak D call TRBD1 (6 bases). Between the trimmed V and J ends, which lost 0 bases and 8 bases, there was a span of 13 bases. The CDR3 has 14 amino acids. In germline, CDR1 is LNHNV, CDR2 YYDKDF (reference sequence). Written as DNA, the CDR3 is TGTGCCACCAGCAGAGATCGGGGGCCGGGGGAAGCTTTCTTT. It yields the protein CATSRDRGPGEAFF.

This chain uses TRBV27 with TRBJ2-7; TRBD2 matches 7 bases. The CDR3 covers 14 residues. With 4 bases clipped from V and 3 bases from J, the junction kept 6 bases outside the gene matches. Germline values: CDR1 MNHEY, CDR2 SMNVEV (reference sequence). In DNA, the CDR3 is TGTGCCAGCAGTTATCGGGGGGAACTCTACGAGCAGTACTTC. Translation gives CASSYRGELYEQYF.

In this sample, this clonotype turned up a few times. The CDR3 DNA follows: TGTGCCAGCAGTTCCGGGGCACATGGCTACACCTTC. Amino acid sequence: CASSSGAHGYTF. This chain connects TRBV27 to TRBJ1-2, with D possibly matching TRBD1 (5 bases). Germline-derived CDR1 and CDR2 are MNHEY and SMNVEV (reference sequence). The CDR3 loop spans 12 amino acids. Trimming took off 4 bases at V and 6 bases at J, with 9 bases between the two ends.

The chain couples TRBV29-1 to TRBJ1-1; D is possibly TRBD1 (5 bases). The CDR3 sequence is 14 residues long. CDR1 and CDR2 (germline): SQVTM, ANQGSEA. V shed 1 base and J shed 2 bases, with 11 bases lying between them. The CDR3 sequence is CSVEGKGTNTEAFF. The CDR3 nucleotides read TGCAGCGTTGAAGGAAAGGGGACTAACACTGAAGCTTTCTTT.

This clonotype was counted at least ten times. This chain links TRBV7-2 with TRBJ2-1; tentative D call: TRBD2 (6 bases). The CDR3 consists of 14 residues. The germline V and J ends were trimmed by 5 bases and 8 bases, with 16 bases remaining between them. Germline-derived CDR1 and CDR2 are SGHTA and FQGNSA. In DNA, the CDR3 is TGTGCCAGCAGCAACCGGGACTTTTACGATGAGCAGTTCTTC. Amino acids: CASSNRDFYDEQFF.

This clonotype appeared a few times. The V and J genes are TRBV13 and TRBJ2-5; D call uncertain. This CDR3 is 13 amino acids long. V shed 5 bases and J shed 5 bases, with 12 bases lying between them. The V gene's germline CDR1 is PRHDT and CDR2 FYEKMQ (reference sequence). Here the CDR3 DNA reads TGTGCCAGCAGCCCCGGTCGAGCGGAGACCCAGTACTTC. Protein product: CASSPGRAETQYF.

The rearrangement links TRBV5-6 to TRBJ1-2; the match to TRBD1 covers 7 bases. V dropped 3 bases and J dropped 6; count of bases not matched to a gene: 23. The germline CDR1 and CDR2 sequences are SGHDT and YYEEEE. This CDR3 spans 19 amino acids. The DNA for the CDR3 is TGTGCCAGCAGCTCGACTCCCTTTCGGGACAGCCCCTCCGGGGATGGCTACACCTTC. This gives the protein CASSSTPFRDSPSGDGYTF.

The CDR3 coding sequence is TGTGCCAGCAGGCCTGGACAGGGGAGGTTCGAGACCCAGTACTTC. It specifies CASRPGQGRFETQYF. The J gene is TRBJ2-5, the V gene TRBV6-1; TRBD1 aligns across 9 bases. The CDR3 totals 15 residues. Losses at the gene ends were 6 bases for V and 5 bases for J; bases not matched to a gene: 10. Germline V gene lookup returns CDR1 MNHNS and CDR2 SASEGT.

The rearrangement joins TRBV7-9 to TRBJ2-1; no clear D gene. V lost 5 bases, J lost 8 bases, and 22 bases lay in between. The CDR3 contains 16 residues. CDR1 SEHNR and CDR2 FQNEAQ come from the germline V gene (reference sequence). Here the CDR3 reads CASSRVDEDGMDEQFF. For the CDR3, the DNA is TGTGCCAGCAGCCGAGTAGACGAGGACGGAATGGATGAGCAGTTCTTC.

The sample holds many counts of this clonotype. The chain has TRBV27 and TRBJ1-1; TRBD1 agrees at 8 bases. The CDR3 sequence is 17 residues long. The trim removed 4 bases at V and 4 bases at J, leaving 14 bases unmatched. Germline values: CDR1 MNHEY, CDR2 SMNVEV (reference sequence). CDR3 amino acids: CASSSGQGPLAGTEAFF. The CDR3 nucleotides are TGTGCCAGCAGTTCCGGACAGGGTCCCTTAGCGGGCACTGAAGCTTTCTTT.

The sample holds one count of this clonotype. The chain uses TRBV20-1 and TRBJ2-2, with D maybe TRBD1 (6 bases). The germline V gene encodes CDR1 DFQATT and CDR2 SNEGSKA (reference sequence). CDR3 length: 15 amino acids. CDR3 nucleotides: TGCAGCGCGAACATCCGGGACACAATCACCGGGGAGCTGTTTTTT. Its translation: CSANIRDTITGELFF.

Note on this clonotype: This may be a read error: a much more frequent sequence differs by one nucleotide. This rearrangement joins TRBV6-6 to TRBJ1-1, with D possibly being TRBD1 (6 bases). Trimming pared 5 bases from V and 3 bases from J, leaving 10 bases between. Germline V gene lookup returns CDR1 MNHNY and CDR2 SVGAGI (reference sequence). The CDR3 length is 13 residues. The CDR3 loop reads CASSGQTDTEAFF. As DNA, the CDR3 is TGTGCCAGCAGTGGACAGACGGACACTGAAGCTTTCTTT.

The chain recombines TRBV7-9 with TRBJ1-1; a weak D match, TRBD1 (6 bases). Germline CDR1 reads SEHNR; CDR2 reads FQNEAQ (reference sequence). Trimming removed 5 bases at V and 0 bases at J, with 10 bases between. The CDR3 length is 14 residues. CDR3 DNA sequence: TGTGCCAGCAGCGACAGGTATATGAACACTGAAGCTTTCTTT. Residues: CASSDRYMNTEAFF.

This clonotype has more than one count but fewer than ten. The genes are TRBV6-2 or TRBV6-3 and TRBJ1-2; TRBD1 might be the D (6 bases). The CDR3 extends over 14 amino acids. Trimming cost V 6 bases and J 3 bases, with 14 bases left between them. CDR1 MNHEY and CDR2 SVGEGT come from the germline V gene. The CDR3 region has the DNA TGTGCCAGCAGCTTACAGGGAGACGACTATGGCTACACCTTC. It translates to CASSLQGDDYGYTF.

In this sample, this clonotype turned up a few times. The rearrangement uses TRBV7-2 and TRBJ2-1, with 11 bases fitting TRBD2. The CDR3 runs to 14 residues. CDR1 and CDR2 from the germline V gene are SGHTA and FQGNSA. V shed 5 bases, J shed 6 bases, and the junction held 3 bases outside the gene matches. The CDR3 region is CASSASGGINEQFF. The CDR3 nucleotides read TGTGCCAGCAGCGCTAGCGGGGGGATCAATGAGCAGTTCTTC. Based on the CDR3 plus reference TRBV7-2 and TRBJ2-1, the full variable domain is GAGVSQSPSNKVTEKGKDVELRCDPISGHTALYWYRQSLGQGLEFLIYFQGNSAPDKSGLPSDRFSAERTGGSVSTLTIQRTQQEDSAVYLCASSASGGINEQFFGPGTRLTVL.